The next 18 T cell receptor beta chains were all read from a single sample in a study of blood T cells in healthy people across ages. Then a second PCR, running roughly 7 to 11 cycles, was carried out with a sample-barcoded 5' primer and a J-beta primer mix. TCRdb itself ran the 5' RACE reads through MiXCR, one entry per CDR3 protein. The sample holds around 1,500,000 distinct CDR3 sequences, around two fifths seen once. Sequencing was carried out using blood. These receptors were taken from a woman between 18 and 30 years old in good health.

Only a few counts were recorded for this clonotype. The gene calls are TRBV29-1 and TRBJ1-1; possibly TRBD1 for D (5 bases). V dropped 4 bases and J dropped 1 base, with 10 bases sitting between them. CDR1 SQVTM and CDR2 ANQGSEA come from the germline V gene. The CDR3 is 13 amino acids. The CDR3 nucleotides are TGCAGCGTTGGGGAGGGGACGAACACTGAAGCTTTCTTT. Translation: CSVGEGTNTEAFF.

The sample holds a few counts of this clonotype. The rearrangement uses TRBV25-1 and TRBJ2-1; 13 nucleotides line up with TRBD2. This CDR3 has 16 amino acids. Per the germline V gene, CDR1 is MGHDK and CDR2 is SYGVNS. The ends lost 0 bases at V and 7 bases at J; junction bases unmatched: 3. Here the CDR3 DNA reads TGTGCCAGCAGTGAATACGTGACTAGCGGGGGGAATGAGCAGTTCTTC. Translated: CASSEYVTSGGNEQFF.

The chain links TRBV10-3 to TRBJ2-7; D might be TRBD2 (6 bases). Trimming pared 3 bases from V and 7 bases from J, leaving 10 bases between. Germline V gene lookup returns CDR1 ENHRY and CDR2 SYGVKD. The CDR3 spans 12 residues. The CDR3 is CAISESGREQYF. The CDR3 region has the DNA TGTGCCATCAGTGAATCAGGGAGGGAGCAGTACTTC.

The chain is built from TRBV6-6 and TRBJ2-2; 7 nucleotides match TRBD2. CDR3 length: 15 residues. Germline V CDR1 and CDR2: MNHNY, SVGAGI (reference sequence). The trim removed 6 bases at V and 0 bases at J, leaving 4 bases unmatched. This chain's CDR3 is CASRRGRSNTGELFF. Here the CDR3 DNA reads TGTGCCAGCAGGCGGGGGAGATCGAACACCGGGGAGCTGTTTTTT.

This clonotype came up a few times. The chain has TRBV20-1 and TRBJ2-3; the D is unclear. This CDR3 comprises 15 residues. V lost 0 bases and J lost 2, with 12 bases in between. Germline values: CDR1 DFQATT, CDR2 SNEGSKA (reference sequence). CDR3 sequence: CSARDINTATDTQYF. The CDR3 DNA follows: TGCAGTGCTAGAGATATCAATACGGCCACAGATACGCAGTATTTT.

The chain uses TRBV5-1 and TRBJ2-1, with 7 bases lining up with TRBD1. This CDR3 is 17 amino acids long. After removal of 4 bases from V and 3 bases from J, the junction contained 13 bases not matched to a gene. Per the germline V gene, CDR1 is SGHRS and CDR2 is YFSETQ. CDR3 DNA: TGCGCCAGCAGCGAAGCTGCCGGGACAGCAGGCTACAATGAGCAGTTCTTC. Translating gives CASSEAAGTAGYNEQFF.

In the case of this clonotype: Compared with germline, one end of the junction differs, possibly owing to a read error. The chain recombines TRBV29-1 with TRBJ2-1; D might be TRBD1 (6 bases). CDR1 and CDR2 from the germline V gene are SQVTM and ANQGSEA. CDR3 size: 12 residues. CDR3 loop: CSTGQSSNAQFF. Written as DNA, the CDR3 is TGCAGCACCGGACAGAGTAGCAATGCGCAGTTCTTC.

V usage is TRBV20-1 and J usage is TRBJ2-3, with 7 bases matching TRBD2. J lost 8 bases, V lost 5 bases, and 10 bases had no gene match. The germline CDR1 and CDR2 sequences are DFQATT and SNEGSKA (reference sequence). CDR3 length: 13 amino acids. Written as DNA, the CDR3 is TGCAGTGCTGGCGCGGGAGACTTTGCTACGCAGTATTTT. Its translation: CSAGAGDFATQYF.

V usage is TRBV5-6 and J usage is TRBJ1-2; 8 bases line up with TRBD1. Losses at the gene ends were 4 bases for V and 8 bases for J; bases not matched to a gene: 10. Germline CDR1 reads SGHDT; CDR2 reads YYEEEE. CDR3 length: 14 residues. CDR3 nucleotides: TGTGCCAGCAGCAGGAAAGGACAGGGCCGAGGCTACACCTTC. Translation: CASSRKGQGRGYTF.

This chain connects TRBV9 to TRBJ2-1, with a possible D match to TRBD1 (5 bases). The germline V gene encodes CDR1 SGDLS and CDR2 YYNGEE. Deletions cut 4 bases from V and 7 bases from J, with 18 bases between. CDR3 length: 15 residues. CDR3 in amino acids: CASSPNKRQGNEQFF. The CDR3 nucleotides are TGTGCCAGCAGCCCAAACAAACGTCAGGGAAATGAGCAGTTCTTC.

For this clonotype: Compared with germline, one end of the junction differs, possibly owing to a read error. The rearrangement joins TRBV4-1 to TRBJ2-3; D gene ambiguous. Looked up from germline, CDR1 is MGHRA and CDR2 is YSYEKL. The CDR3 contains 12 residues. CDR3 nucleotides: TGCGCCAGCAACCAAGTCACGGATACGCAGTATTTT. Amino acids: CASNQVTDTQYF.

This clonotype was seen a few times. The rearrangement uses TRBV3-1 and TRBJ1-2; D is uncertain. This CDR3 comprises 15 residues. V shed 0 bases and J shed 1 base, with 9 bases lying between them. Per germline, CDR1 LGHDT and CDR2 YNNKEL (reference sequence). The CDR3 loop reads CASSQDAPLNYGYTF. As DNA, the CDR3 is TGTGCCAGCAGCCAAGACGCGCCACTTAACTATGGCTACACCTTC.

Notes on this clonotype: Germline and junction disagree at one end, which may indicate a read error. The V gene is TRBV7-3, the J gene TRBJ1-1; D might be TRBD1 (5 bases). CDR3 length: 13 residues. Germline V gene lookup returns CDR1 SGHTA and CDR2 FQGTGA. CDR3 residues: CASSAHGGSEAFF. The CDR3 DNA reads TGTGCCAGCAGCGCACACGGGGGGTCTGAGGCTTTCTTT. The full variable domain, its missing parts supplied by reference TRBV7-3 and TRBJ1-1, is GAGVSQTPSNKVTEKGKYVELRCDPISGHTALYWYRQSLGQGPEFLIYFQGTGAADDSGLPNDRFFAVRPEGSVSTLKIQRTERGDSAVYLCASSAHGGSEAFFGQGTRLTVV.

The V call is TRBV6-1, the J call TRBJ2-6, with TRBD1 matching 7 bases. The CDR3 covers 17 residues. Germline CDR1 reads MNHNS; CDR2 reads SASEGT. The J segment lost 0 bases and the V segment lost 4 bases, leaving 6 bases of the junction unmatched. The DNA of the CDR3 is TGTGCCAGCAGTGCTTGGACAGGCTCCTCTGGGGCCAACGTCCTGACTTTC. Amino acid sequence: CASSAWTGSSGANVLTF.

There are a few counts of this clonotype. The chain links TRBV11-2 to TRBJ2-3; 7 positions agree with TRBD1. CDR1 is SGHAT and CDR2 is FQNNGV in the germline V gene. Trimming at V came to 4 bases and at J to 9 bases, leaving 10 bases not matched to a gene. CDR3 size: 14 residues. The CDR3 nucleotides read TGTGCCAGCAGCTCCGGGACAGAGTCCCGCACGCAGTATTTT. It encodes CASSSGTESRTQYF.

The V gene is TRBV7-8, the J gene TRBJ1-5, with 7 bases that match TRBD1. This CDR3 is 17 amino acids long. Germline V lookup: CDR1 SGHVS, CDR2 FQNEAQ. Trimming cost V 5 bases and J 2 bases; bases outside gene matches: 12. The CDR3 protein is CASSTAAGGVGNQPQHF. DNA for the CDR3: TGTGCCAGCAGCACAGCCGCAGGGGGAGTCGGCAATCAGCCCCAGCATTTT.

As regards this clonotype: The junction differs from germline at one of its ends, possibly a read error. The chain is built from TRBV20-1 and TRBJ2-1, with a weak D call TRBD2 (5 bases). Germline V gene lookup returns CDR1 DFQATT and CDR2 SNEGSKA (reference sequence). This CDR3 has 17 residues. CDR3 sequence reads: CSARERSRSGSCNEQFF. DNA of the CDR3: TGCAGTGCTAGAGAACGGTCGCGGAGCGGATCCTGCAATGAGCAGTTCTTC.

The genes are TRBV4-2 and TRBJ2-3, with D maybe TRBD1 (5 bases). CDR1 is LGHNA and CDR2 is YNFKEQ in the germline V gene. Trimming shortened V by 0 bases and J by 4 bases, and 17 bases separated the two germline ends. This CDR3 contains 17 residues. The DNA for the CDR3 is TGTGCCAGCAGCCAAGAAATAACGCAGGGCCTTTCAGATACGCAGTATTTT. Translation: CASSQEITQGLSDTQYF.